The clone carrying this T cell receptor (beta chain) has a count of ten or more. V lost 3 bases, J lost 6 bases, and 9 bases lay in between. CDR1 MNHEY and CDR2 SVGAGI come from the germline V gene. The CDR3 has 13 amino acids. iRepertoire HTBI primers and Arm-PCR of CDR3 regions built TCR beta libraries. Each CDR3 protein gets one entry after TCRdb re-called the multiplex PCR reads with MiXCR. The sample holds around 450,000 distinct CDR3 sequences, roughly 21% seen once. Time point meaning: persistent/refractory GD, antithyroid drugs over 5 years with positive TRAb. There was RNA extracted from PBMCs, and the TCR library was made from it. The data derive from a study of regulatory T cells in long-lasting Graves disease.

The material sequenced was peripheral blood mononuclear cells (PBMCs), taken when the disease was refractory, from a patient treated with antithyroid drugs. The sequence was obtained from a female donor with Graves disease. J is TRBJ1-5 and V is TRBV6-5; D remains unclear. The CDR3 is CASSYRRGQPQHF. The CDR3 DNA reads as TGTGCCAGCAGTTATAGGAGAGGTCAGCCCCAGCATTTT.